This record covers a single T cell receptor beta chain. Its target is unknown. The sample comes from a study of cytomegalovirus exposure and HLA in healthy donors. Study-wide findings and caveats: A later analysis found most CMV-associated TCR beta chains apparently HLA-restricted. It was 150 to 200 TCR beta chains that were listed as cytomegalovirus-associated. Productive rates of about 90% or about 30% were seen for most TCR beta V segments in an earlier analysis.

Primers for the PCR totalled 60 Vbeta and 13 Jbeta. Libraries were prepared by immunoSEQ multiplex PCR; TCRdb keeps only in-frame clonotypes and omits some of them. The sample includes approximately 180,000 clones, roughly 86% of them seen just once. Germline assignment: CDR1 LNHDA and CDR2 SQIVND (reference sequence). The CDR3 has 15 residues. The trim removed 9 bases at V and 7 bases at J, leaving 17 bases unmatched. The V and J genes are TRBV19 and TRBJ1-2, with TRBD1 matching over 7 bases. The sequenced sample consisted of PBMCs. This receptor was identified in a girl aged 10 to 17 in good health and CMV-seropositive. CDR3 sequence reads: CASRGTAQVTSGYTF. Here the CDR3 DNA reads TGTGCCAGCAGGGGGACGGCCCAAGTAACGAGTGGCTACACCTTC.